The 30 T cell receptor beta chains listed next were all sequenced from one sample in a study of shared clonotypes between healthy human individuals. Naive CD8 cells were CD45RO-negative, positively selected for CCR7, excluding terminally differentiated effector memory CD45RA+ cells. TCRdb keeps only in-frame clones here, not all; method: immunoSEQ multiplex PCR. Among roughly 1,800,000 clones listed, over 85% were seen once. Sequenced sample: naive CD8+ T cells sorted from blood. The receptors shown here come from a man aged 18 to 29 in good health.

CDR3 loop: CASSPMGNSPLHF. The CDR3 DNA sequence: TGTGCCAGCAGCCCAATGGGTAATTCACCCCTCCACTTT. V gene TRBV7-2 combines with J gene TRBJ1-6; D is unclear. Trimming took 5 bases from V and 6 from J, leaving 8 bases between them. The CDR3 has 13 amino acids. Germline CDR1 and CDR2: SGHTA and FQGNSA.

This chain uses TRBV28 with TRBJ2-7, with no clear D. V lost 6 bases to trimming and J lost 3 bases, with 12 bases between them. The V gene's germline CDR1 is MDHEN and CDR2 SYDVKM. The CDR3 runs to 13 residues. This chain's CDR3 is CASSQGRLYEQYF. The CDR3 DNA sequence: TGTGCCAGCAGCCAAGGACGCCTCTACGAGCAGTACTTC.

The chain links TRBV7-9 to TRBJ2-7, with 8 bases that match TRBD2. This CDR3 comprises 15 residues. Germline trimming cut 5 bases from V and 0 bases from J; bases unmatched to any gene: 6. CDR1 and CDR2 from the germline V gene are SEHNR and FQNEAQ (reference sequence). The CDR3, as DNA: TGTGCCAGCAGCCCCTTTAGCGGGGCCTCCTACGAGCAGTACTTC. Its translation: CASSPFSGASYEQYF. The complete variable domain, with remaining parts taken from reference TRBV7-9 and TRBJ2-7, reads DTGVSQNPRHKITKRGQNVTFRCDPISEHNRLYWYRQTLGQGPEFLTYFQNEAQLEKSRLLSDRFSAERPKGSFSTLEIQRTEQGDSAMYLCASSPFSGASYEQYFGPGTRLTVT.

The count of this clone is one. This chain connects TRBV29-1 to TRBJ1-6; TRBD1 might be the D (5 bases). CDR1 is SQVTM and CDR2 is ANQGSEA in the germline V gene. The V end was cut by 4 bases, the J end by 2 bases, with 9 bases between. The CDR3 has 14 residues. As DNA, the CDR3 is TGCAGCGTTGGGGACGATCCCTATAATTCACCCCTCCACTTT. Protein sequence: CSVGDDPYNSPLHF.

This chain links TRBV11-2 with TRBJ2-7; D ambiguous. V was cut by 4 bases and J by 2 bases, with 15 bases left in between. The CDR3 is 15 amino acids. The germline V gene encodes CDR1 SGHAT and CDR2 FQNNGV. The CDR3 nucleotides read TGTGCCAGCAGCTATAACCCGTCGGGTGCCTACGAGCAGTACTTC. Translation: CASSYNPSGAYEQYF.

V is TRBV28 and J is TRBJ1-1; D perhaps matches TRBD1 (6 bases). The V gene's germline CDR1 is MDHEN and CDR2 SYDVKM. Between the trimmed V and J ends, which lost 2 bases and 5 bases, there was a span of 12 bases. This CDR3 comprises 14 residues. CDR3 amino acids: CASSLAQGWTEAFF. The CDR3 DNA is TGTGCCAGCAGTTTAGCTCAGGGGTGGACTGAAGCTTTCTTT. Full variable domain (outside the CDR3, taken from reference TRBV28 and TRBJ1-1): DVKVTQSSRYLVKRTGEKVFLECVQDMDHENMFWYRQDPGLGLRLIYFSYDVKMKEKGDIPEGYSVSREKKERFSLILESASTNQTSMYLCASSLAQGWTEAFFGQGTRLTVV.

As DNA, the CDR3 is TGTGCCAGCAGCCCTGCTAGGGGAACATCAGATACGCAGTATTTT. Amino acid sequence: CASSPARGTSDTQYF. The chain links TRBV7-9 to TRBJ2-3, with a possible D match to TRBD1 (5 bases). Germline assignment: CDR1 SEHNR and CDR2 FQNEAQ (reference sequence). This CDR3 has 15 residues. V lost 5 bases to trimming and J lost 4 bases, with 16 bases between them. Variable domain in full (rest from reference TRBV7-9 and TRBJ2-3): DTGVSQNPRHKITKRGQNVTFRCDPISEHNRLYWYRQTLGQGPEFLTYFQNEAQLEKSRLLSDRFSAERPKGSFSTLEIQRTEQGDSAMYLCASSPARGTSDTQYFGPGTRLTVL.

This clone was counted once. The J gene is TRBJ1-2, the V gene TRBV4-1, with D unclear. Germline CDR1 MGHRA, CDR2 YSYEKL. This CDR3 has 15 residues. Trimming pared 1 base from V and 4 bases from J, leaving 13 bases between. CDR3: CASSQVSEGSYGYTF. The CDR3 DNA reads as TGCGCCAGCAGCCAAGTCTCTGAGGGCTCCTATGGCTACACCTTC.

The V gene is TRBV19, the J gene TRBJ2-1; no definite D call. Germline V gene sequence: CDR1 LNHDA, CDR2 SQIVND (reference sequence). This CDR3 contains 13 residues. With 5 bases removed from V and 9 bases from J, the gap between germline ends came to 14 bases. The CDR3, as DNA: TGTGCCAGTAGTTTCGGCCCAACGGGTGAGCAGTTCTTC. It translates to CASSFGPTGEQFF.

V and J are TRBV27 and TRBJ1-1; D uncertain. Germline V gives CDR1 MNHEY, CDR2 SMNVEV (reference sequence). This CDR3 contains 13 residues. The ends were cut back, 2 bases at V and 4 bases at J, with 8 bases in the middle. For the CDR3, the DNA is TGTGCCAGCAGTTTAGCAGAGGGCACTGAAGCTTTCTTT. Protein sequence: CASSLAEGTEAFF.

The rearrangement joins TRBV7-2 to TRBJ2-7; D may be TRBD1 (6 bases). Trimming pared 1 base from V and 3 bases from J, leaving 13 bases between. Germline values: CDR1 SGHTA, CDR2 FQGNSA. This CDR3 comprises 15 residues. CDR3 DNA sequence: TGTGCCAGCAGCTTAGGTCTTGGGGGCTTCTACGAGCAGTACTTC. Protein product: CASSLGLGGFYEQYF. Together with reference TRBV7-2 and TRBJ2-7, the CDR3 gives the full variable domain: GAGVSQSPSNKVTEKGKDVELRCDPISGHTALYWYRQSLGQGLEFLIYFQGNSAPDKSGLPSDRFSAERTGGSVSTLTIQRTQQEDSAVYLCASSLGLGGFYEQYFGPGTRLTVT.

This rearrangement joins TRBV7-2 to TRBJ2-5; 13 bases line up with TRBD2. V shed 5 bases and J 1 base; nucleotides not matched to a gene: 10. Germline V gene data show CDR1 as SGHTA and CDR2 as FQGNSA. CDR3 length: 18 amino acids. CDR3: CASSLGTSGVNLQETQYF. DNA for the CDR3: TGTGCCAGCAGCCTCGGGACTAGCGGGGTCAATCTCCAAGAGACCCAGTACTTC. The entire variable domain, with the rest obtained from reference TRBV7-2 and TRBJ2-5, is as follows: GAGVSQSPSNKVTEKGKDVELRCDPISGHTALYWYRQSLGQGLEFLIYFQGNSAPDKSGLPSDRFSAERTGGSVSTLTIQRTQQEDSAVYLCASSLGTSGVNLQETQYFGPGTRLLVL.

The rearrangement uses TRBV10-2 and TRBJ1-3; 7 bases map to TRBD1. Germline assignment: CDR1 WSHSY and CDR2 SAAADI. V trimming: 3 bases; J trimming: 4 bases; junction bases outside the gene matches: 3. The CDR3 is made up of 14 amino acids. The CDR3 sequence is CASSDEDRGNTIYF. The CDR3 DNA reads TGCGCCAGCAGTGACGAGGACAGGGGAAACACCATATATTTT.

Turning to this clone: Other DNA sequences from this sample encode an identical CDR3 as well. The V and J genes are TRBV2 and TRBJ2-7; no clear D gene. Per the germline V gene, CDR1 is SNHLY and CDR2 is FYNNEI. There are 14 residues in the CDR3. Trimming removed 3 bases from V and 3 bases from J, with 12 bases in between. CDR3 coding DNA: TGTGCCAGCAGTGAGGGCCCCGAGAGCTACGAGCAGTACTTC. It is translated as CASSEGPESYEQYF.

The chain carries TRBV6-5 and TRBJ1-1, with 9 bases aligning to TRBD1. The CDR3 runs to 15 residues. CDR1 is MNHEY and CDR2 is SVGAGI in the germline V gene. The ends lost 3 bases at V and 7 bases at J; junction bases unmatched: 9. The CDR3 sequence: CASSYSGQGTDEAFF. DNA for the CDR3: TGTGCCAGCAGTTATTCGGGACAGGGAACGGATGAAGCTTTCTTT.

The CDR3 bases are TGTGCCAGCAGCTTAGGGGCAGTAGACGAGCAGTACTTC. Amino acids: CASSLGAVDEQYF. V and J are TRBV7-9 and TRBJ2-7; D unclear. CDR3 size: 13 residues. The V end lost 1 base, the J end lost 5 bases, and 9 bases lay between the germline ends. Germline loops: CDR1 SEHNR, CDR2 FQNEAQ (reference sequence).

This rearrangement joins TRBV29-1 to TRBJ2-2; D is unclear. There are 12 residues in the CDR3. Germline CDR1 reads SQVTM; CDR2 reads ANQGSEA. Trimming pared 3 bases from V and 7 bases from J, leaving 9 bases between. Written as DNA, the CDR3 is TGCAGCGTTGACAGTGGATACGGGGAGCTGTTTTTT. Amino acids: CSVDSGYGELFF.

For the CDR3, the DNA is TGTGCCAGTAATGGAGGGTACACCGGGGAGCTGTTTTTT. It is translated as CASNGGYTGELFF. The rearrangement links TRBV5-5 to TRBJ2-2; possible D gene TRBD2, 6 bases. V gave up 8 bases and J gave up 3 bases, with 11 bases separating them. CDR3 length equals 13 residues. Germline CDR1 is SGHKS and CDR2 is YYEKEE (reference sequence).

The gene calls are TRBV19 and TRBJ1-4; tentatively, D is TRBD1 (6 bases). Germline V CDR1 and CDR2: LNHDA, SQIVND (reference sequence). CDR3 size: 17 residues. V was trimmed by 0 bases and J by 0 bases, leaving 11 bases between them. CDR3 coding DNA: TGTGCCAGTAGTATAGATATGGAGGGGGCAACTAATGAAAAACTGTTTTTT. Translated, it gives CASSIDMEGATNEKLFF.

The chain couples TRBV7-9 to TRBJ2-5, with TRBD2 matching over 10 bases. After removal of 1 base from V and 1 base from J, the junction contained 6 bases not matched to a gene. The CDR3 contains 17 residues. The V gene's germline CDR1 is SEHNR and CDR2 FQNEAQ (reference sequence). This chain's CDR3 is CASSLVAGGPFQETQYF. CDR3 bases: TGTGCCAGCAGCTTAGTAGCGGGAGGACCCTTCCAAGAGACCCAGTACTTC.

The chain recombines TRBV7-3 with TRBJ1-2; perhaps TRBD1 as D (5 bases). Germline loops: CDR1 SGHTA, CDR2 FQGTGA. The CDR3 is 21 amino acids. V was cut by 2 bases and J by 5 bases, with 33 bases left in between. CDR3 DNA sequence: TGTGCCAGCAGCTTAGTTCGTCCCATAGGGGTCATGCCCGGGGTCGATTATGGCTACACCTTC. It specifies CASSLVRPIGVMPGVDYGYTF.

The rearrangement uses TRBV28 and TRBJ2-3; D might be TRBD1 (6 bases). V was trimmed by 3 bases and J by 6 bases, leaving 22 bases between them. Germline loops: CDR1 MDHEN, CDR2 SYDVKM. The CDR3 extends over 17 amino acids. In DNA form, the CDR3 reads TGTGCCAGCAGTTTGGAGGACAGTACTGCCCTTGACGATACGCAGTATTTT. Translation gives CASSLEDSTALDDTQYF.

A word on this clone: Other nucleotide sequences from this sample produce the same CDR3. The chain's CDR3 is CASSIRDSNQPQHF. Written as DNA, the CDR3 is TGTGCCAGTAGTATCAGGGACAGTAATCAGCCCCAGCATTTT. J is TRBJ1-5 and V is TRBV19; 7 positions agree with TRBD1. J gave up 4 bases and V 3 bases, and 3 bases lay outside the gene matches. The CDR3 sequence is 14 residues long. CDR1 and CDR2 from the germline V gene are LNHDA and SQIVND (reference sequence).

The V and J genes are TRBV11-2 and TRBJ2-7; D might be TRBD2 (5 bases). The CDR3 covers 16 residues. V was clipped by 1 base and J by 3 bases, with 16 bases between them. Germline CDR1 SGHAT, CDR2 FQNNGV. For the CDR3, the DNA is TGTGCCAGCAGCTTAGGAATGGGGAGCTATTTCTACGAGCAGTACTTC. Translation gives CASSLGMGSYFYEQYF.

J is TRBJ2-2 and V is TRBV7-9; D gene unclear. Germline V gives CDR1 SEHNR, CDR2 FQNEAQ (reference sequence). This CDR3 region has 17 residues. The V end lost 5 bases, the J end lost 1 base, and 17 bases lay between the germline ends. The CDR3 is CASSGYKKTENTGELFF. CDR3 nucleotide sequence: TGTGCCAGCAGCGGATATAAAAAGACGGAGAACACCGGGGAGCTGTTTTTT.

This chain joins TRBV9 and TRBJ2-1; no firm D call. CDR3 length: 15 amino acids. V lost 3 bases to trimming and J lost 3 bases, with 13 bases between them. The V gene's germline CDR1 is SGDLS and CDR2 YYNGEE. CDR3 coding DNA: TGTGCCAGCAGCGAATCGGGCCTTGTCTACAATGAGCAGTTCTTC. It specifies CASSESGLVYNEQFF.

The CDR3 DNA sequence: TGCGCCAGCAGCTTGGCCAGGGACAGATCCTATGGCTACACCTTC. Translated: CASSLARDRSYGYTF. The chain recombines TRBV5-1 with TRBJ1-2; 7 bases line up with TRBD1. The J segment lost 4 bases and the V segment lost 0 bases, leaving 6 bases of the junction unmatched. The CDR3 runs to 15 residues. Germline-derived CDR1 and CDR2 are SGHRS and YFSETQ.

The rearrangement joins TRBV27 to TRBJ1-5, with 11 bases identical to TRBD1. V dropped 3 bases and J dropped 8; count of bases not matched to a gene: 6. This CDR3 spans 15 amino acids. Germline assignment: CDR1 MNHEY and CDR2 SMNVEV (reference sequence). The CDR3 nucleotides read TGTGCCAGCAGTTTCGGACAGGGGGCCGGGAAGCCCCAGCATTTT. Translated, it gives CASSFGQGAGKPQHF.

A single count supports this clone. The gene calls are TRBV11-2 and TRBJ2-5; D gene uncertain. The CDR3 runs 12 residues. Germline values: CDR1 SGHAT, CDR2 FQNNGV. The V end lost 2 bases, the J end lost 4 bases, and 5 bases lay between the germline ends. The CDR3 loop reads CASSLLIETQYF. CDR3 nucleotides: TGTGCCAGCAGCTTACTTATAGAGACCCAGTACTTC.

This sequence joins TRBV7-8 and TRBJ2-3; the D is unclear. The CDR3 is made up of 17 amino acids. Germline V gene sequence: CDR1 SGHVS, CDR2 FQNEAQ. Trimming took off 5 bases at V and 0 bases at J, with 18 bases between the two ends. CDR3 loop: CASSLTRDITSTDTQYF. The CDR3 DNA sequence: TGTGCCAGCAGCCTCACCCGCGACATAACTAGCACAGATACGCAGTATTTT.